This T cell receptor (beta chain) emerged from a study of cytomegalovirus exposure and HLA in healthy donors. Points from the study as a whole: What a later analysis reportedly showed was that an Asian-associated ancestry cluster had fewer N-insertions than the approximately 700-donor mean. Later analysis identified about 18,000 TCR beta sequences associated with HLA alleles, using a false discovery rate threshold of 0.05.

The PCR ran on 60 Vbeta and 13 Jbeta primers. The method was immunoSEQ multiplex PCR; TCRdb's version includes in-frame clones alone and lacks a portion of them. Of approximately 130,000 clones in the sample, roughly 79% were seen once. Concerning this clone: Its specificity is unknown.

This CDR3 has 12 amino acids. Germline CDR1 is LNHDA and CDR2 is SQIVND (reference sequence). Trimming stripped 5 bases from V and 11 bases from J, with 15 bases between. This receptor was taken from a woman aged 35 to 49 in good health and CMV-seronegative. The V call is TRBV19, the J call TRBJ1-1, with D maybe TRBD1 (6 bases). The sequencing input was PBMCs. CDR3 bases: TGTGCCAGTAGTTTATCCCAGGGGCGTGCTTTCTTT. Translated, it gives CASSLSQGRAFF.